This entry is about one TCR beta chain. These data are taken from a study of shared clonotypes between healthy human individuals. The CDR3 has 15 amino acids. Germline V gives CDR1 SGHDT, CDR2 YYEEEE. Trimming cost V 3 bases and J 3 bases, with 12 bases left between them. TCRdb's table, derived via immunoSEQ multiplex PCR, lists solely in-frame clones and lacks some. The sample holds approximately 980,000 clones, 76% seen once. The origin of this receptor is a man aged 18 to 35 in good health. J is TRBJ1-4 and V is TRBV5-6; D might be TRBD1 (6 bases). The specimen was memory CD4+ T cells sorted from blood. Stated subset: CD45RA-negative fraction. The CDR3 spells CASSSQGTPNEKLFF. For the CDR3, the DNA is TGTGCCAGCAGCTCACAGGGAACGCCTAATGAAAAACTGTTTTTT. Filled out from reference TRBV5-6 and TRBJ1-4, the complete variable domain reads DAGVTQSPTHLIKTRGQQVTLRCSPKSGHDTVSWYQQALGQGPQFIFQYYEEEERQRGNFPDRFSGHQFPNYSSELNVNALLLGDSALYLCASSSQGTPNEKLFFGSGTQLSVL.